This T cell receptor (beta chain) was recovered during a study of T-cell memory formation after mild COVID-19. Study at large: TCR clusters mostly belonged to single donors.

This clonotype was counted a few times. In TCRdb, the 5' RACE reads were re-called with MiXCR into one record per CDR3 protein. The sample shows almost 550,000 distinct CDR3 sequences, 20% of them seen only once. CDR1 and CDR2 from the germline V gene are LNHDA and SQIVND (reference sequence). The ends lost 5 bases at V and 5 bases at J; junction bases unmatched: 15. CDR3 length: 18 amino acids. The chain has TRBV19 and TRBJ2-1, with 10 bases fitting TRBD2. Sequencing input: PBMCs or a T cell subset sorted from them (not recorded which). The source is an adult woman who had mild COVID-19 (a few samples of this study predate the infection). Cell type and time point are not known. CDR3: CASSVANSGRLSNNEQFF. CDR3 in DNA: TGTGCCAGTAGTGTCGCGAATAGCGGGAGGTTGTCCAACAATGAGCAGTTCTTC.